This TCR beta chain was sequenced in a study of T cell changes during pregnancy in multiple sclerosis. V lost 4 bases and J lost 1; bases outside the gene matches: 6. This CDR3 region has 16 residues. The V gene's germline CDR1 is WNHNN and CDR2 SYGVQD (reference sequence). The data were produced by immunoSEQ multiplex PCR, yet TCRdb's version contains in-frame clones alone and is incomplete. The top ten hold roughly 1.7% of the sample, which has over 50,000 clones, around 90% seen once. The specimen comprised peripheral blood, sampled in the first trimester of pregnancy. This chain uses TRBV10-1 with TRBJ2-3, with 9 bases matching TRBD2. The TCR comes from a female donor with multiple sclerosis, enrolled in a pregnancy study. For the CDR3, the DNA is TGCGCCAGCAGTGTGGGGATAGCGGGGGGCACAGATACGCAGTATTTT. It translates to CASSVGIAGGTDTQYF.